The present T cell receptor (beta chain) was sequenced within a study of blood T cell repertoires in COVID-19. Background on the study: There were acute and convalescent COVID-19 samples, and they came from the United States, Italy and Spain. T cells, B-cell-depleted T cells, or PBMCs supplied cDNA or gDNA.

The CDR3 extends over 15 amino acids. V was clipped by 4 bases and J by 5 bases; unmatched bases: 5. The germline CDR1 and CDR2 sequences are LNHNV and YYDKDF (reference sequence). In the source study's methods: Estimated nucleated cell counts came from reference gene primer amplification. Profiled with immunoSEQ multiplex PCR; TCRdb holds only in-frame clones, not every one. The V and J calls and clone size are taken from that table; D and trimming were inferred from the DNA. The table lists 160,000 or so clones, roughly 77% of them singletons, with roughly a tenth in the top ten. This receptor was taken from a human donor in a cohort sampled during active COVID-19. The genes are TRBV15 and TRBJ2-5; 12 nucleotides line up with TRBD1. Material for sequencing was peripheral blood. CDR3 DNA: TGTGCCACCAGCATGCGGGACAGGGGGCGTGAGACCCAGTACTTC. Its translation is CATSMRDRGRETQYF.